The source of this T cell receptor beta chain is a study of cytomegalovirus exposure and HLA in healthy donors (dated by TCRdb to the late 2010s). Turning to the overall study: In an earlier analysis of about 560 of the donors, around 300 Gb of sequence data and approximately 120 million unique TCR beta sequences from about 190 million T cells were reported. An early release covering roughly 640 HLA-typed donors comprised about 320 gigabases of sequencing data and 65 million to 100 million unique TCR sequences. Of the roughly 410 genotyped donors, less than 85% were placed in the genetic ancestry cluster associated with self-reported Caucasian donors. The study was designed to test whether signatures of past pathogen exposure could be identified by cataloging public T cell receptors. Using immunosequencing, the study profiled T cell repertoires from some 670 subjects and related those repertoires to cytomegalovirus serostatus. In addition to the first cohort of about 650 subjects, a separate validation cohort of about 120 different subjects was used. The study combined high-throughput TCR immunosequencing, statistical association of individual TCRs with disease status, and machine learning to predict cytomegalovirus infection status. In a later analysis, previously published TCR beta repertoires from several hundred donors were re-analyzed and high-resolution HLA genotyping was added so that TCR occurrence patterns could be studied. Rather than using new phenotypic data, the later analysis identified candidate immune exposures from TCR beta sequences and from how often those sequences occurred across donors. An earlier analysis of nearly 600 of the donors applied high-throughput TCR beta sequencing to assess whether each TCR beta V gene segment acted as functional or pseudogenic. Donor age, sex, ethnicity and CMV serostatus were compiled together with the repertoire data. A later genetic analysis used genome-wide SNP genotypes for about 65% of the roughly 700 donors, treating that subset as a discovery cohort. All discovery cohort repertoires had been generated using a single sequencing platform. HLA typing covered class I and class II loci at four-digit resolution. Typing coverage varied by locus: about 629-630 donors for A, B, C, DRB1 and DQB1; approximately 500 for DQA1; more than 600 for DPA1; approximately 470 for DPB1. A few DR-DQ haplotypes were handled as single units for association and clustering because linkage in the cohort was strong. Among some 410 genotyped donors of the cohort, an average of around 220,000 unique TCR beta nucleotide sequences was sequenced per donor, of which 15% to 20% were non-productive.

Library preparation employed the immunoSEQ multiplex PCR assay. For the multiplex PCR, a mixture combining 60 forward primers for TCR Vbeta segments and 13 reverse primers for TCR Jbeta segments was used. Amplification of the CDR3 region of rearranged TCR beta genes was performed with a multiplex PCR assay on genomic DNA. Amplified TCR beta libraries were sequenced as 87-base-pair reads on the Illumina HiSeq System. Per the original workflow: In a later analysis, tens of millions of unique TCR beta chains were counted across the 690 or so repertoires, and around 11 million of these chains were shared by at least two donors. Raw reads were error-corrected and collapsed into unique sequences with a nearest-neighbor algorithm that merged closely related sequences to remove PCR and sequencing errors. V, D and J gene segments were assigned by aligning CDR3 sequences to IMGT reference sequences. For a sequence to be retained, a match of at least six nucleotides was required to both a V gene segment and a J gene segment. A rearrangement was called productive if the CDR3 had no stop codons and remained in frame with V and J, and every other rearrangement was called non-productive. CDR3 was defined according to IMGT convention as the region running from the second conserved V-encoded cysteine to the conserved J-encoded phenylalanine. Sequences without an unambiguous match to a single V gene segment were excluded from the earlier analysis of almost 600 of the donors. In an earlier analysis of 587 of the donors, V segments were called functional above 56.7% productive rearrangements and were called segregating when the between-donor standard deviation exceeded 5%. To diagnose cytomegalovirus status from the catalog of TCR beta chain sequences, a statistical classification framework was built. A later analysis assigned V and J genes by comparing TCR nucleotide sequences with IMGT/GENE-DB human TR gene sequences. In a later analysis, CDR3 sequences and most-parsimonious VDJ recombination scenarios were assigned using the TCRdist pipeline. A later analysis defined each TCR beta chain by its CDR3 amino acid sequence plus V-gene family, and excluded reads lacking a unique V-gene family. As a way to deal with suspected cross-contamination and a sequencing artifact, a later analysis dropped approximately 590 nucleotide sequences that were highly shared and had low generation probability. A later analysis calculated a clonal expansion index for each public chain from normalized within-repertoire ranks of inferred template counts. In a later analysis, generation probabilities were computed with a VDJ recombination model fitted to out-of-frame rearrangements, and the resulting probabilities were checked against IGoR. In a later analysis, TCR-TCR, TCR-HLA and TCR-CMV co-occurrence was scored with hypergeometric tests, and a repertoire-size bias correction was applied to TCR pairs. In a later analysis, false discovery rates were estimated by permuting HLA or CMV assignments 20 times. In a later analysis, co-occurring TCRs were grouped with DBSCAN, and TCRdist sequence similarity was added when clustering was performed within HLA-allele-positive subsets. Repertoires with fewer than 30,000 or more than 120,000 public chains, plus five repertoires with anomalous nucleotide sharing, were excluded from co-occurrence clustering. TCRdb obtained this table from immuneACCESS and retained in-frame rearrangements with V and J assigned. These tables miss some clones; where compared with another copy, unresolved V genes account for less than half of the shortfall, and the remainder is unexplained. D and trimming were read from the DNA, whereas the V and J calls and clone size are those reported in that table. This sample lists approximately 88,000 clones; around 84% were detected once. Jointly, the top ten make up 2% of the sample.

Results and caveats for the whole study, not just this receptor: A later analysis reported that several top co-occurrence clusters appeared linked to parvovirus B19, influenza, CMV and Epstein-Barr virus. The 87-base-pair reads could not distinguish some IMGT-functional V segments, including TRBV6-2 and TRBV6-3, so those segments were excluded. A cluster of highly shared sequence variants was judged likely to be a technical artifact of the sequencing pipeline. The classifier was reported to diagnose cytomegalovirus status with high specificity and sensitivity in both the original and validation cohorts. Because some donors lacked HLA typing at each locus, the association tests relied only on the typed subset. In vitro tests confirmed that three of the cytomegalovirus-associated TCR beta chains recognize cytomegalovirus antigens. A later genetic analysis associated a missense DCLRE1C variant with V-gene and J-gene trimming of TCR beta chains, and an independent cohort replicated the association. This cohort had only TCR beta chains sequenced, and the lack of alpha or paired-chain data limited which features could be detected. It was suggested by the authors that the approach could potentially be generalized to other disease states and immunological phenotypes. A further reported finding was that TCR beta sequences accurately predicted the HLA-A and HLA-B alleles for most subjects in the first cohort. A later analysis found that most CMV-associated TCR beta chains appeared HLA-restricted, with HLA associations seemingly driven largely by CMV exposure. Because counts were too low, about 18 rarely observed V segments, including chromosome 9 orphons, were excluded from the earlier analysis of fewer than 650 of the donors. In a later genetic analysis, fewer N-insertions in productive TCRs were reported among donors in an Asian-associated ancestry cluster than the roughly 700-donor mean. A later analysis associated about 17,000 TCR beta sequences with specific HLA alleles at a false discovery rate of 0.05. The study listed over 150 TCR beta chains as associated with cytomegalovirus. For the cohort, immune exposure information was limited to CMV serostatus. When HLA alleles, especially DR and DQ, strongly co-occurred, attributing TCR associations to individual alleles was difficult. Linkage disequilibrium might explain the correlated functional status among segregating V segments, but an unknown experimental factor could not be ruled out. Most TCR sequences were observed very rarely across donors, whereas some public TCRs were present in many individuals. In a later analysis, the rate of TCR association differed among HLA loci, with DRB1 alleles having the most associated TCRs and HLA-C alleles having the fewest. A later analysis found that HLA-associated TCR beta chains were more clonally expanded and had lower generation probabilities than equally common non-associated chains. An earlier analysis of 450 to 750 of the donors showed that most TCR beta V segments appeared in productive rearrangements either about 87% or about 30% of the time, which broadly matched IMGT annotations. Roughly uniform sequencing depth across donors was assumed in presence/absence analyses, although this assumption may not hold.

V and J lose 5 bases and 6 bases, and a span of 14 bases separates them. The germline V gene provides CDR1 SGHAT and CDR2 FQNNGV. Spanning cysteine to phenylalanine, the CDR3 consists of 13 amino acids. The DNA shown is the 39-base CDR3, in frame from base 1. As for this clone: Its antigen has not been determined. No base quality values were provided; no much bigger clone lies one nucleotide off.

In total, 600 or so healthy bone marrow donors made up the cohort. At the time of sampling, every cohort member was nominally healthy, though immune exposures that went unrecorded were likely present. The donor tested CMV seronegative and was one of the 352 seronegative cohort members. Each donor provided a peripheral blood sample, and peripheral blood mononuclear cells were used for TCR beta sequencing. The Qiagen DNeasy Blood Extraction Kit was used to extract genomic DNA from the blood cell samples. This clonotype was sampled from a man aged 18 to 35 in good health and CMV-seronegative. The chain is encoded by TRBV11-2 joined to TRBJ2-7, with no confidently assigned D gene. The material sequenced was PBMCs. CDR3 sequence: CASSPINGFEQYF. Read as DNA, the sequence is TGTGCCAGCAGCCCAATTAACGGGTTCGAGCAGTACTTC.